Listed here is a single T cell receptor (beta chain). Its antigen is not yet known. Base qualities are missing; no much larger clone stands one base away. In total, around 600 healthy bone marrow donors made up the cohort. All cohort members were sampled while nominally healthy, although unrecorded immune exposures were likely present. The donor was CMV seronegative and was included in the group of a few hundred seronegative cohort members. A peripheral blood sample was provided by each donor, and peripheral blood mononuclear cells were used for TCR beta sequencing. Genomic DNA was extracted from the blood cell samples with the Qiagen DNeasy Blood Extraction Kit. This sample was included in a study of cytomegalovirus exposure and HLA in healthy donors (dated by TCRdb to the late 2010s). In terms of the full investigation: An earlier analysis of some 600 of the donors reported 276 Gb of sequence data and around 110 million unique TCR beta sequences obtained from 150 million to 200 million T cells. A handful of DR-DQ haplotypes were handled as single units for association and clustering because linkage in the cohort was strong. Rather than using new phenotypic data, the later analysis identified candidate immune exposures from TCR beta sequences and from how often those sequences occurred across donors. The aim of the study was to test whether cataloging public T cell receptors could identify signatures of past pathogen exposure. Typing coverage varied by locus: roughly 629-630 donors for A, B, C, DRB1 and DQB1; roughly 510 for DQA1; nearly 610 for DPA1; some 470 for DPB1. The genetic ancestry cluster associated with self-reported Caucasian donors included roughly four fifths of the 300 to 400 genotyped donors. The study profiled the T cell repertoires of 500 to 800 subjects by immunosequencing and related them to cytomegalovirus serostatus. To predict cytomegalovirus infection status, the study combined high-throughput TCR immunosequencing, statistical association of individual TCRs with disease status, and machine learning. An early release covering 550 to 650 HLA-typed donors comprised approximately 290 gigabases of sequencing data and roughly 86 million unique TCR sequences. HLA typing covered class I and class II loci at four-digit resolution. A later analysis re-analyzed previously published TCR beta repertoires from about 730 donors and added high-resolution HLA genotyping to study TCR occurrence patterns. Along with the 666-subject first cohort, a separate validation cohort of over 90 different subjects was used. Alongside the repertoire data, information on donor age, sex, ethnicity and CMV serostatus was compiled. All discovery cohort repertoires had been generated using a single sequencing platform. An earlier analysis of 587 of the donors applied high-throughput TCR beta sequencing to assess whether each TCR beta V gene segment acted as functional or pseudogenic. On average, around 200,000 unique TCR beta nucleotide sequences were sequenced per donor among a few hundred genotyped donors of the cohort, with roughly 19% of those sequences being non-productive. A later genetic analysis took genome-wide SNP genotypes for about 60% of the roughly 670 donors and used that subset as a discovery cohort. Paper-wide results and their limitations: Only TCR beta chains were sequenced in this cohort, and the absence of alpha or paired-chain data limited detectable features. A cluster of highly shared sequence variants was judged likely to represent a technical artifact of the sequencing pipeline. According to a later analysis, most CMV-associated TCR beta chains appeared to be HLA-restricted, and the HLA associations seemed to be driven largely by CMV exposure. While some public TCRs were present in many individuals, most TCR sequences turned up only very rarely across donors. Because counts were too low, seventeen rarely observed V segments, including chromosome 9 orphons, were left out of the earlier analysis of a few hundred of the donors. The authors suggested that the approach could potentially be extended to other disease states and immunological phenotypes. Compared with equally common non-associated chains, HLA-associated TCR beta chains in a later analysis were more clonally expanded and had lower generation probabilities. In a later genetic analysis, a missense DCLRE1C variant was associated with V-gene and J-gene trimming of TCR beta chains, and the association was replicated in an independent cohort. According to a later analysis, TCR association rates differed among HLA loci, with DRB1 alleles showing the most associated TCRs and HLA-C alleles showing the fewest. Strong co-occurrence of HLA alleles, especially DR and DQ, made assigning TCR associations to individual alleles difficult. A later analysis reported that several top co-occurrence clusters appeared linked to parvovirus B19, influenza, CMV and Epstein-Barr virus. Correlated functional status among segregating V segments might reflect linkage disequilibrium, but an unknown experimental factor could not be ruled out. In vitro tests confirmed that three of the cytomegalovirus-associated TCR beta chains recognize cytomegalovirus antigens. Because HLA typing was unavailable for some donors at each locus, only the typed subset was used in association tests. Sequencing depth was assumed to be roughly uniform across donors in the presence/absence analyses, though that assumption may not hold. A further reported finding was that TCR beta sequences accurately predicted the HLA-A and HLA-B alleles for most subjects in the first cohort. The only immune exposure information available for the cohort was CMV serostatus. The study gave a list of roughly 150 TCR beta chains associated with cytomegalovirus. The classifier was reported to diagnose cytomegalovirus status with high specificity and sensitivity in both the original and validation cohorts. Some IMGT-functional V segments, including TRBV6-2 and TRBV6-3, could not be distinguished by the 87-base-pair reads and were therefore excluded. Compared with the approximately 720-donor mean, donors in an Asian-associated ancestry cluster had fewer N-insertions in productive TCRs, according to a later genetic analysis. In a later analysis, some 18,000 TCR beta sequences were associated with specific HLA alleles at a false discovery rate of 0.05. An earlier analysis of approximately 600 of the donors showed that most TCR beta V segments appeared in productive rearrangements either about 87% or about 30% of the time, which broadly matched IMGT annotations.

The library was made by the immunoSEQ multiplex PCR assay. For the multiplex PCR, a mixture combining 60 forward primers for TCR Vbeta segments and 13 reverse primers for TCR Jbeta segments was used. The CDR3 region of rearranged TCR beta genes was amplified from genomic DNA by a multiplex PCR assay. The amplified TCR beta libraries were sequenced on the Illumina HiSeq System as 87-base-pair reads. The original methods were these. A later analysis tallied 70 million to 100 million unique TCR beta chains across the 660 or so repertoires, and some 12 million of those chains were shared by two or more donors. Raw reads were error-corrected and collapsed into unique sequences by a nearest-neighbor algorithm in which closely related sequences were merged to remove PCR and sequencing errors. V, D and J gene segments were assigned by aligning CDR3 sequences to IMGT reference sequences. For a sequence to be retained, a match of at least six nucleotides was required to both a V gene segment and a J gene segment. Rearrangements were classified as productive when the CDR3 lacked stop codons and remained in frame with V and J, and all other rearrangements were classified as non-productive. Following IMGT convention, CDR3 was defined as the stretch from the second conserved V-encoded cysteine up to the conserved J-encoded phenylalanine. The earlier analysis of about 620 of the donors excluded sequences that lacked an unambiguous match to a single V gene segment. An earlier analysis of 587 of the donors classified V segments as functional when productive rearrangements were above 56.7% and as segregating when the standard deviation between donors was above 5%. A statistical classification framework was built to diagnose cytomegalovirus status from the catalog of TCR beta chain sequences. V and J gene assignment, in a later analysis, came from comparing TCR nucleotide sequences with IMGT/GENE-DB human TR gene sequences. A later analysis assigned CDR3 sequences and most-parsimonious VDJ recombination scenarios with the TCRdist pipeline. In a later analysis, each TCR beta chain was defined by its CDR3 amino acid sequence together with its V-gene family, and reads without a unique V-gene family were excluded. In a later analysis, around 600 highly shared, low-generation-probability nucleotide sequences were removed to address suspected cross-contamination and a sequencing artifact. A later analysis calculated a clonal expansion index for each public chain from normalized within-repertoire ranks of inferred template counts. A later analysis computed generation probabilities with a VDJ recombination model fitted to out-of-frame rearrangements, and checked the results against IGoR. In a later analysis, TCR-TCR, TCR-HLA and TCR-CMV co-occurrence was scored with hypergeometric tests, and a repertoire-size bias correction was applied to TCR pairs. A later analysis estimated false discovery rates by permuting HLA or CMV assignments 20 times. In a later analysis, co-occurring TCRs were grouped using DBSCAN, with TCRdist sequence similarity added in when clustering inside HLA-allele-positive subsets. For co-occurrence clustering, repertoires with fewer than 30,000 or more than 120,000 public chains were excluded, along with 5 or 6 repertoires with anomalous nucleotide sharing. The table comes from immuneACCESS by way of TCRdb, which keeps in-frame sequences with V and J called. Part of the clones is missing from these tables; in studies checked, under half for an unresolved V gene and the rest for unknown reasons. Clonal size and the V and J genes are those of that table, whereas D and trimming came from the DNA. The sample data list under 45,000 clones, and 80% of these were observed just once. The ten largest clonotypes hold roughly 5.5% of the sample.

Via the germline V gene, CDR1 is SQVTM and CDR2 ANQGSEA. V gives up 2 bases and J gives up 1 base, and the segment between their germline ends measures 11 bases. The CDR3 contains 14 residues, cysteine and phenylalanine counted. The read is trimmed to its CDR3 DNA, 42 bases read in frame from base 1. Sequencing input: PBMCs. In this chain, TRBV29-1 is recombined with TRBJ1-2; no confident D gene assignment can be made. The receptor comes from a male donor in good health and CMV-seronegative. DNA sequence: TGCAGCGTTGAACACCCAGTTCTTAACTATGGCTACACCTTC. Its product reads: CSVEHPVLNYGYTF.